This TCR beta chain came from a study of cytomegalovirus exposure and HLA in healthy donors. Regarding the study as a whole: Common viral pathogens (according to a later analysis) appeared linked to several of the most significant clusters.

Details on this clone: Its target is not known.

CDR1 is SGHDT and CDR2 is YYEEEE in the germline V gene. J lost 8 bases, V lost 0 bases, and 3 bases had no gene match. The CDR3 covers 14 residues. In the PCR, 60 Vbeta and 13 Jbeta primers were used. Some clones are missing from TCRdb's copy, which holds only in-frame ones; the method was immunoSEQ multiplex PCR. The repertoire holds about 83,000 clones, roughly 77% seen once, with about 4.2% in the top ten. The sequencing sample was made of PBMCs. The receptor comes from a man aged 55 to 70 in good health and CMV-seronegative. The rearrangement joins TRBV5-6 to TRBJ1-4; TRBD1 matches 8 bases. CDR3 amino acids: CASSLAGTGEKLFF. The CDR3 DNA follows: TGTGCCAGCAGCTTGGCCGGGACAGGAGAAAAACTGTTTTTT.